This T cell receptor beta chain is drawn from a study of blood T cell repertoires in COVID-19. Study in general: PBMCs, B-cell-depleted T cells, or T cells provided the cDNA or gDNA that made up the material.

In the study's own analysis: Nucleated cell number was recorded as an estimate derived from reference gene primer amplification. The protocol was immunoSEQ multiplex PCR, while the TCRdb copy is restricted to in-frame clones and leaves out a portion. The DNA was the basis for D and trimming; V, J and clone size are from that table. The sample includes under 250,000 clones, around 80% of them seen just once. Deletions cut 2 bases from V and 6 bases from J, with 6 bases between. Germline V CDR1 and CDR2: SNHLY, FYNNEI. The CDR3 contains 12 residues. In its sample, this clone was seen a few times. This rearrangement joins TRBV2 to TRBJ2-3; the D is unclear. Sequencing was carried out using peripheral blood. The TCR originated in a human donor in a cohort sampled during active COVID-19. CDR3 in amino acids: CASSENRDTQYF. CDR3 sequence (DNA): TGTGCCAGCAGTGAAAATCGGGATACGCAGTATTTT.